This TCR beta chain stems from a study of CD4+ T cells in melanoma. Points from the study as a whole: Reportedly, melanoma neoantigen-specific CD4+ T cells showed varied differentiation states.

The ends lost 1 base at V and 6 bases at J; junction bases unmatched: 7. Per germline, CDR1 SGHVS and CDR2 FQNEAQ. The CDR3 contains 16 residues. Details on this clone: Its target is not known.

Generated by immunoSEQ multiplex PCR, the TCRdb table keeps only in-frame clones and is missing some. The sample includes about 140,000 clones, 80% to 95% seen only once; the top ten take about 1.6%. This clonotype originated in a human donor with melanoma. V and J are TRBV7-8 and TRBJ1-5; 9 nucleotides match TRBD1. The CDR3 nucleotides are TGTGCCAGCAGCTTAGGATCCGGGACAGGGCGTCAGCCCCAGCATTTT. Translating gives CASSLGSGTGRQPQHF.